The rows below give T cell receptor beta chains drawn from one sample of a study of T cell repertoires in cytomegalovirus infection. TCRdb called the reads again in MiXCR, with one record for every CDR3 protein. This sample carries approximately 730,000 distinct CDR3 sequences, around 32% of them seen once, and the ten largest clones take 15% to 20%. These TCRs' antigens remain unknown. The sample was cultured PBMCs, taken from culture after CMV antigen stimulation. Every receptor here comes from a human donor in good health (CMV status not recorded). Some clones in this sample may be carry-over from other donors' samples. The CDR3 runs from the conserved cysteine through the conserved F or W. The D gene is left open where the match is weak. Some rows mark clone size as missing; the rest say once, few, many or name a class of expanded clone.

j_gene | v_gene | abundance | len | d_gene | CDR3aa | CDR3nt
TRBJ2-1 | TRBV19 | . | 9 | . | CATGTPTHF | TGTGCCACCGGGACCCCCACACACTTC
TRBJ2-7 | TRBV7-2 | . | 13 | . | CASSPYRDSEQYF | TGTGCCAGCAGCCCATACCGGGACTCCGAGCAGTACTTC
TRBJ1-2 | TRBV12-3/TRBV12-4 | . | 14 | . | CASVPTGYYYSYTF | TGTGCCAGCGTACCCACAGGCTATTACTATAGCTACACCTTC
TRBJ2-7 | TRBV7-2 | . | 14 | . | CANSQSPIASEQYF | TGTGCCAACAGCCAGTCCCCTATTGCCTCCGAGCAGTACTTC
TRBJ2-1 | TRBV7-8 | many | 16 | TRBD2 | CASSLRTSGGYNEQFF | TGTGCCAGCAGCCTACGGACTAGCGGGGGGTACAATGAGCAGTTCTTC
TRBJ1-6 | TRBV20-1 | . | 13 | . | CSAREGGNSPLHF | TGCAGTGCTAGAGAGGGTGGCAATTCACCCCTCCACTTT
TRBJ2-5 | TRBV12-5 | few | 13 | . | CASGSEKEETQYF | TGTGCTAGTGGTTCCGAGAAGGAAGAGACCCAGTACTTC
TRBJ2-1 | TRBV7-9 | . | 18 | . | CASSRVQGRTIRYNEQFF | TGTGCCAGCAGCCGGGTGCAAGGCCGGACTATCCGGTACAATGAGCAGTTCTTC
TRBJ1-1 | TRBV27 | . | 18 | TRBD1 | CASSRGQRQGTGNTEAFF | TGTGCCAGCAGTCGGGGTCAAAGACAGGGCACTGGGAACACTGAAGCTTTCTTT
TRBJ2-3 | TRBV7-2 | many | 14 | . | CASSPLSVTDTQYF | TGTGCCAGCAGCCCATTAAGTGTAACAGATACGCAGTATTTT
TRBJ1-2 | TRBV20-1 | . | 14 | . | CSAREWQGRDGYTF | TGCAGTGCTAGAGAATGGCAGGGAAGGGATGGCTACACCTTC
TRBJ2-5 | TRBV7-9 | few | 16 | . | CASSFPDRQHQETQYF | TGTGCCAGCAGCTTTCCCGACAGGCAACATCAAGAGACCCAGTACTTC
TRBJ1-5 | TRBV5-1 | few | 15 | TRBD1 | CASSAGQGVNQPQHF | TGCGCCAGCAGCGCGGGACAGGGCGTCAATCAGCCCCAGCATTTT